The 15 T cell receptor beta chains given below trace back to one sample, sequenced in a study of T cell responses to AZD1222 COVID-19 vaccine. Data came from immunoSEQ multiplex PCR; TCRdb stores just in-frame clones and leaves some out. The sample lists about 93,000 clones, 80% to 90% seen once, with over 2% in the top ten. Material: peripheral blood, obtained 28 days after the second AZD1222 dose. These receptors all come from an adult who received the AZD1222 COVID-19 vaccine.

The chain uses TRBV6-5 and TRBJ1-2; D unresolved. Germline values: CDR1 MNHEY, CDR2 SVGAGI. There are 14 residues in the CDR3. V lost 0 bases and J 3 bases, leaving 8 bases between the germline ends. The CDR3, as DNA: TGTGCCAGCAGTTACTCAGGGCGCGACTATGGCTACACCTTC. Amino acid sequence: CASSYSGRDYGYTF.

V gene TRBV5-1 combines with J gene TRBJ2-7; 11 positions match TRBD2. Germline trimming cut 0 bases from V and 3 bases from J; bases unmatched to any gene: 5. This CDR3 comprises 16 residues. Germline loops: CDR1 SGHRS, CDR2 YFSETQ. The CDR3: CASSLAKTSGSYEQYF. In nucleotides, the CDR3 is TGCGCCAGCAGCTTGGCCAAAACTAGCGGGAGCTACGAGCAGTACTTC.

The rearrangement joins TRBV9 to TRBJ1-2; 7 positions match TRBD1. Germline V gives CDR1 SGDLS, CDR2 YYNGEE. V lost 1 base to trimming and J lost 6 bases; unmatched junction nucleotides: 9. This CDR3 region has 15 residues. The CDR3 sequence is CASSVLQTGMDGYTF. The CDR3, as DNA: TGTGCCAGCAGCGTACTCCAGACAGGGATGGATGGCTACACCTTC.

This sequence joins TRBV27 and TRBJ1-1, with TRBD1 matching 7 bases. The V gene's germline CDR1 is MNHEY and CDR2 SMNVEV (reference sequence). The ends lost 6 bases at V and 1 base at J; junction bases unmatched: 5. This CDR3 contains 14 residues. The CDR3 is CASSPGTANTEAFF. CDR3 DNA: TGTGCCAGCAGCCCCGGGACAGCGAACACTGAAGCTTTCTTT.

This chain joins TRBV20-1 and TRBJ1-1, with D perhaps matching TRBD1 (5 bases). Germline V gene data show CDR1 as DFQATT and CDR2 as SNEGSKA (reference sequence). The V gene lost 7 bases and the J gene lost 1 base, with 7 bases spanning the gap. This CDR3 region has 11 residues. The CDR3 sequence is CSGGGNTEAFF. The CDR3 nucleotides are TGCAGTGGTGGGGGGAACACTGAAGCTTTCTTT.

This chain links TRBV29-1 with TRBJ2-2; the D gene is possibly TRBD1 (5 bases). The CDR3 sequence is 14 residues long. Germline V gene sequence: CDR1 SQVTM, CDR2 ANQGSEA. Deletions cut 1 base from V and 1 base from J, with 7 bases between. As DNA, the CDR3 is TGCAGCGTTGAAGGACAGATGAACACCGGGGAGCTGTTTTTT. Translating it yields CSVEGQMNTGELFF.

This chain joins TRBV13 and TRBJ2-5; the match to TRBD1 covers 7 bases. Losses at the gene ends were 5 bases for V and 0 bases for J; bases not matched to a gene: 6. There are 15 residues in the CDR3. CDR1 and CDR2 from the germline V gene are PRHDT and FYEKMQ (reference sequence). CDR3 amino acids: CASSPRGQYQETQYF. The CDR3 nucleotides read TGTGCCAGCAGCCCAAGGGGACAGTACCAAGAGACCCAGTACTTC.

The chain links TRBV9 to TRBJ2-1, with a weak D call TRBD2 (7 bases). Per the germline V gene, CDR1 is SGDLS and CDR2 is YYNGEE. The V and J ends lost 0 bases and 4 bases respectively, with 11 bases between them. CDR3 size: 15 residues. CDR3 DNA sequence: TGTGCCAGCAGCGTAGTTGGGGGGGCTTACAATGAGCAGTTCTTC. Its translation is CASSVVGGAYNEQFF.

The J gene is TRBJ2-3, the V gene TRBV10-3; TRBD2 matches at 11 bases. The CDR3 is 21 residues long. V was clipped by 1 base and J by 0 bases; unmatched bases: 15. The germline V gene encodes CDR1 ENHRY and CDR2 SYGVKD. In nucleotides, the CDR3 is TGTGCCATCAGTGAGTTTCAACGAGGTCAGACTAGCGGGGTTAGCACAGATACGCAGTATTTT. It is translated as CAISEFQRGQTSGVSTDTQYF.

The CDR3 protein is CASSLARGWDTEAFF. The CDR3 nucleotides are TGTGCCAGCAGCCTCGCTAGGGGATGGGACACTGAAGCTTTCTTT. This chain joins TRBV3-1 (or the pseudogene TRBV3-2) and TRBJ1-1; D is perhaps TRBD1 (5 bases). Trimming left V 4 bases short and J 3 bases short, with 15 bases between. Germline lookup yields CDR1 LGHDT and CDR2 YNNKEL (reference sequence). The CDR3 length is 15 residues.

The rearrangement uses TRBV9 and TRBJ1-3, with TRBD1 as a possible D gene (5 bases). Looked up from germline, CDR1 is SGDLS and CDR2 is YYNGEE. This CDR3 has 16 residues. Trimming removed 1 base at V and 10 bases at J, with 21 bases between. DNA of the CDR3: TGTGCCAGCAGCGTAACCACCGGAACAGTCCGGGGGACCATATATTTT. It specifies CASSVTTGTVRGTIYF.

The chain recombines TRBV6-5 with TRBJ1-4; perhaps TRBD1 as D (6 bases). The V end was cut by 4 bases, the J end by 8 bases, with 17 bases between. The germline V gene encodes CDR1 MNHEY and CDR2 SVGAGI. The CDR3 covers 15 residues. The CDR3, as DNA: TGTGCCAGCAGTTCCACCTTAGGGGGTGAAGAAAAACTGTTTTTT. Its translation: CASSSTLGGEEKLFF.

V gene TRBV12-5 combines with J gene TRBJ1-3; 7 bases map to TRBD1. V shed 8 bases and J 2 bases; nucleotides not matched to a gene: 6. This CDR3 contains 14 residues. Germline V gene sequence: CDR1 LGHNT, CDR2 FRNRAP. This CDR3 is CASRGDRAGNTIYF. CDR3 in DNA: TGTGCTAGTAGGGGAGACAGGGCTGGAAACACCATATATTTT.

Written as DNA, the CDR3 is TGTGCCAGTAGTATTGGCGTAGGGAGTGGCTCCGGGGAGCTGTTTTTT. Its translation: CASSIGVGSGSGELFF. V is TRBV19 and J is TRBJ2-2; D might be TRBD2 (5 bases). The CDR3 runs 16 residues. V gave up 3 bases and J gave up 6 bases, with 17 bases separating them. Per the germline V gene, CDR1 is LNHDA and CDR2 is SQIVND (reference sequence).

The rearrangement uses TRBV30 and TRBJ1-5; D gene uncertain. The CDR3 has 14 amino acids. Germline V gene lookup returns CDR1 GTSNPN and CDR2 SVGIG (reference sequence). Between the trimmed V and J ends, which lost 1 base and 0 bases, there was a span of 7 bases. CDR3 region: CAWSGSVSNQPQHF. For the CDR3, the DNA is TGTGCCTGGAGTGGGTCGGTTAGCAATCAGCCCCAGCATTTT. The variable domain in full, completed from reference TRBV30 and TRBJ1-5, reads SQTIHQWPATLVQPVGSPLSLECTVEGTSNPNLYWYRQAAGRGLQLLFYSVGIGQISSEVPQNLSASRPQDRQFILSSKKLLLSDSGFYLCAWSGSVSNQPQHFGDGTRLSIL.